These 16 T cell receptor beta chains were all obtained from the same sample, sequenced in a study of monozygotic twins with inflammatory bowel disease. TCRdb derives one entry per CDR3 protein from the 5' RACE reads, leaving out DNA. The sample is made up of about 350,000 distinct CDR3 sequences, and the top ten hold over 2% of it. Material: blood. The receptors were sampled from a human donor with ulcerative colitis or Crohn's disease, or a healthy co-twin of an affected twin (not recorded which).

This sequence joins TRBV28 and TRBJ2-7; the TCRdb call, TRBD1, lacks DNA for checking. Germline values: CDR1 MDHEN, CDR2 SYDVKM. This CDR3 has 14 residues. The chain's CDR3 is CASSLLSGGSEQYF.

The chain recombines TRBV7-2 with TRBJ2-7. CDR1 is SGHTA and CDR2 is FQGNSA in the germline V gene. This CDR3 contains 12 residues. CDR3 protein: CASSLVGLEQYF.

The V call is TRBV12-5, the J call TRBJ2-7; TCRdb names TRBD1, which stays unverified in the absence of DNA. The CDR3 runs 15 residues. Germline-derived CDR1 and CDR2 are LGHNT and FRNRAP. The CDR3: CASGSSYRAGYEQYF.

The V and J genes are TRBV20-1 and TRBJ2-7; the TCRdb D gene call, TRBD2, has no DNA to confirm it. The CDR3 is 13 amino acids. Germline CDR1 is DFQATT and CDR2 is SNEGSKA (reference sequence). Here the CDR3 reads CSAREASLYEQYF.

The chain carries TRBV4-3 and TRBJ2-7; absent DNA, TCRdb's TRBD2 call cannot be checked. CDR3 length equals 15 residues. The germline V gene has CDR1 LGHNA and CDR2 YSLEER. The CDR3 sequence is CASSPGLARINEQYF.

The chain links TRBV4-1 to TRBJ2-2; the TCRdb D gene call, TRBD2, has no DNA to confirm it. The germline CDR1 and CDR2 sequences are MGHRA and YSYEKL. CDR3 length: 16 residues. This CDR3 reads CASSQGRGRSTGELFF.

The chain carries TRBV6-5 and TRBJ2-1; lacking DNA, the TRBD1 call made by TCRdb goes unchecked. Germline loops: CDR1 MNHEY, CDR2 SVGAGI. This CDR3 spans 17 amino acids. CDR3: CASSYMGGQNSYNEQFF.

The CDR3 loop is CAWSFDSGNTIYF. The V call is TRBV30, the J call TRBJ1-3; TCRdb's D gene call, TRBD1, goes unchecked for lack of DNA. The CDR3 is made up of 13 amino acids. CDR1 GTSNPN and CDR2 SVGIG come from the germline V gene (reference sequence). Using reference TRBV30 and TRBJ1-3 for the parts outside the CDR3, the full variable domain is SQTIHQWPATLVQPVGSPLSLECTVEGTSNPNLYWYRQAAGRGLQLLFYSVGIGQISSEVPQNLSASRPQDRQFILSSKKLLLSDSGFYLCAWSFDSGNTIYFGEGSWLTVV.

The gene calls are TRBV4-2 and TRBJ2-1. This CDR3 has 13 amino acids. Germline CDR1 reads LGHNA; CDR2 reads YNFKEQ. CDR3 loop: CASSRGLDNEQFF.

This sequence joins TRBV4-1 and TRBJ1-1; TCRdb selects TRBD1, and the lack of DNA leaves this call unchecked. Germline V gene data show CDR1 as MGHRA and CDR2 as YSYEKL. CDR3 length: 17 amino acids. The CDR3 protein is CASSQADRAPVNTEAFF.

The V gene is TRBV7-9, the J gene TRBJ2-7; the D call from TCRdb, TRBD1, cannot be confirmed without DNA. The CDR3 is 11 amino acids. Germline V gene lookup returns CDR1 SEHNR and CDR2 FQNEAQ (reference sequence). CDR3 sequence reads: CASGGPNEQYF.

The chain employs TRBV9 and TRBJ1-2; TCRdb designates TRBD1, a call that cannot be tested without DNA. This CDR3 is 14 amino acids long. CDR1 is SGDLS and CDR2 is YYNGEE in the germline V gene. The CDR3 reads CASSVGGRVDGYTF.

This chain connects TRBV29-1 to TRBJ1-2. Germline V CDR1 and CDR2: SQVTM, ANQGSEA. The CDR3 runs to 15 residues. The chain's CDR3 is CSVDRGGSSNYGYTF.

The chain links TRBV2 to TRBJ1-5. Germline CDR1 is SNHLY and CDR2 is FYNNEI. This CDR3 comprises 13 residues. CDR3 protein: CASSEEGNQPQHF.

The chain joins TRBV5-1 to TRBJ2-2; TCRdb designates TRBD1, a call that cannot be tested without DNA. CDR3 length: 15 amino acids. Germline V CDR1 and CDR2: SGHRS, YFSETQ. CDR3 region: CASSLVTGDTGELFF.

J is TRBJ2-2 and V is TRBV5-1; with no DNA, the TCRdb D assignment of TRBD2 cannot be verified. CDR1 and CDR2 (germline): SGHRS, YFSETQ. This CDR3 region has 15 residues. This chain's CDR3 is CASSLLAGDTGELFF. Full variable domain (missing parts from reference TRBV5-1 and TRBJ2-2): KAGVTQTPRYLIKTRGQQVTLSCSPISGHRSVSWYQQTPGQGLQFLFEYFSETQRNKGNFPGRFSGRQFSNSRSEMNVSTLELGDSALYLCASSLLAGDTGELFFGEGSRLTVL.